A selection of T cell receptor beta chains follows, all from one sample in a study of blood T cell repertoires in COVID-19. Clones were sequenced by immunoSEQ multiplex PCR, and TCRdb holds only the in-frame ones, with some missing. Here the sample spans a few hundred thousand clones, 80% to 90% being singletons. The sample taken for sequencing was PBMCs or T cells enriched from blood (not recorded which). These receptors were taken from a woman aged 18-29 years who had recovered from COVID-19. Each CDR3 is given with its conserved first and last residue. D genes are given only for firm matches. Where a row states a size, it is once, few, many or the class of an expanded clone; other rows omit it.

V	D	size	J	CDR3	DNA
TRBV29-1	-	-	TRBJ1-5	CSVAQGLNQPQHF	TGCAGCGTTGCGCAGGGGTTAAATCAGCCCCAGCATTTT
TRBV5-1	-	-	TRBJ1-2	CASSLAGRHYGYTF	TGCGCCAGCAGCTTGGCCGGCAGGCACTATGGCTACACCTTC
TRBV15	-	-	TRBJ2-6	CATSRDSPGSGANVLTF	TGTGCCACCAGCAGAGATTCCCCGGGCTCTGGGGCCAACGTCCTGACTTTC
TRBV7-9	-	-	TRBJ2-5	CASSIFETQYF	TGTGCCAGCAGCATCTTTGAGACCCAGTACTTC
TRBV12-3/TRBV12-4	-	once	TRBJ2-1	CASSFSPGGEQFF	TGTGCCAGCAGTTTTTCTCCGGGTGGGGAGCAGTTCTTC
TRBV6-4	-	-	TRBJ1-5	CASRDTGHF	TGTGCCAGCAGGGACACCGGGCATTTT
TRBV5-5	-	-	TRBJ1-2	CASSLAGRRQHLSPNYGYTF	TGTGCCAGCAGCTTGGCCGGACGTCGACAGCACCTATCTCCCAACTATGGCTACACCTTC
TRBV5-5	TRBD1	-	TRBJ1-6	CASSLVGAAGGYNSPLHF	TGTGCCAGCAGCTTGGTAGGGGCGGCAGGGGGGTATAATTCACCCCTCCACTTT
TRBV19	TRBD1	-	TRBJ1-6	CASLLKQGAHSPLHF	TGTGCCAGTCTACTGAAACAGGGGGCGCATTCACCCCTCCACTTT
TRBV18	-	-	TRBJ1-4	CASSRTQGLEEKLFF	TGTGCCAGCTCTCGGACCCAGGGACTTGAGGAAAAACTGTTTTTT
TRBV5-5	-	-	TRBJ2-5	CASTVEGAGTQYF	TGTGCCAGCACCGTGGAGGGGGCCGGGACCCAGTACTTC
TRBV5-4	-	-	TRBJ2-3	CASSVVGSTDTQYF	TGTGCCAGCAGCGTCGTCGGTAGCACAGATACGCAGTATTTT
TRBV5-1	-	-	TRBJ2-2	CASGNQGGGELFF	TGCGCCAGCGGAAACCAGGGTGGCGGGGAGCTGTTTTTT
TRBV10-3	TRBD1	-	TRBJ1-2	CAISSRTGGANYGYTF	TGTGCCATCAGTTCGAGGACAGGGGGCGCGAACTATGGCTACACCTTC
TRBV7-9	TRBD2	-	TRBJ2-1	CASSLALAGGNEQFF	TGTGCCAGCAGCTTAGCTTTAGCGGGGGGCAATGAGCAGTTCTTC
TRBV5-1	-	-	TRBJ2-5	CASSLDSVQETQYF	TGCGCCAGCAGCTTGGACAGTGTACAAGAGACCCAGTACTTC
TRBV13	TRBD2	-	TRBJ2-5	CASSSLGWEGQETQYF	TGTGCCAGCAGCTCCCTCGGCTGGGAGGGACAAGAGACCCAGTACTTC
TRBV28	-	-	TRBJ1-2	CASTGGSNYGYTF	TGTGCCAGCACGGGTGGTTCAAACTATGGCTACACCTTC
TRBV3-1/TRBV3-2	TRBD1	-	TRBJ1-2	CASSHPGTGPNYGYTF	TGTGCCAGCAGCCACCCCGGGACAGGGCCCAACTATGGCTACACCTTC
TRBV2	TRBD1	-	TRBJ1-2	CASSEGVADRGLYDYGYTF	TGTGCCAGCAGTGAAGGGGTGGCGGACAGGGGGCTTTACGACTATGGCTACACCTTC
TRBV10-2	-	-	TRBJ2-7	CASSEPGGTYEQYF	TGCGCCAGCAGTGAGCCAGGGGGGACCTACGAGCAGTACTTC
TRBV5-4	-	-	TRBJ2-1	CASSLERRGKNEQFF	TGTGCCAGCAGCTTGGAACGGCGGGGCAAGAATGAGCAGTTCTTC
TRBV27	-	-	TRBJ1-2	CASRDSYYGYTF	TGTGCCAGCAGAGACAGCTACTATGGCTACACCTTC
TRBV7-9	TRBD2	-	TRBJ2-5	CASSFGGGETQYF	TGTGCCAGCAGCTTTGGCGGGGGTGAGACCCAGTACTTC
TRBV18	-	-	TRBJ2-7	CASSPNSAYEQYF	TGTGCCAGCTCACCAAATTCGGCCTACGAGCAGTACTTC
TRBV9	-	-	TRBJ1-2	CASSARDGGDRYTF	TGTGCCAGCAGCGCCAGGGACGGGGGGGACCGTTACACCTTC